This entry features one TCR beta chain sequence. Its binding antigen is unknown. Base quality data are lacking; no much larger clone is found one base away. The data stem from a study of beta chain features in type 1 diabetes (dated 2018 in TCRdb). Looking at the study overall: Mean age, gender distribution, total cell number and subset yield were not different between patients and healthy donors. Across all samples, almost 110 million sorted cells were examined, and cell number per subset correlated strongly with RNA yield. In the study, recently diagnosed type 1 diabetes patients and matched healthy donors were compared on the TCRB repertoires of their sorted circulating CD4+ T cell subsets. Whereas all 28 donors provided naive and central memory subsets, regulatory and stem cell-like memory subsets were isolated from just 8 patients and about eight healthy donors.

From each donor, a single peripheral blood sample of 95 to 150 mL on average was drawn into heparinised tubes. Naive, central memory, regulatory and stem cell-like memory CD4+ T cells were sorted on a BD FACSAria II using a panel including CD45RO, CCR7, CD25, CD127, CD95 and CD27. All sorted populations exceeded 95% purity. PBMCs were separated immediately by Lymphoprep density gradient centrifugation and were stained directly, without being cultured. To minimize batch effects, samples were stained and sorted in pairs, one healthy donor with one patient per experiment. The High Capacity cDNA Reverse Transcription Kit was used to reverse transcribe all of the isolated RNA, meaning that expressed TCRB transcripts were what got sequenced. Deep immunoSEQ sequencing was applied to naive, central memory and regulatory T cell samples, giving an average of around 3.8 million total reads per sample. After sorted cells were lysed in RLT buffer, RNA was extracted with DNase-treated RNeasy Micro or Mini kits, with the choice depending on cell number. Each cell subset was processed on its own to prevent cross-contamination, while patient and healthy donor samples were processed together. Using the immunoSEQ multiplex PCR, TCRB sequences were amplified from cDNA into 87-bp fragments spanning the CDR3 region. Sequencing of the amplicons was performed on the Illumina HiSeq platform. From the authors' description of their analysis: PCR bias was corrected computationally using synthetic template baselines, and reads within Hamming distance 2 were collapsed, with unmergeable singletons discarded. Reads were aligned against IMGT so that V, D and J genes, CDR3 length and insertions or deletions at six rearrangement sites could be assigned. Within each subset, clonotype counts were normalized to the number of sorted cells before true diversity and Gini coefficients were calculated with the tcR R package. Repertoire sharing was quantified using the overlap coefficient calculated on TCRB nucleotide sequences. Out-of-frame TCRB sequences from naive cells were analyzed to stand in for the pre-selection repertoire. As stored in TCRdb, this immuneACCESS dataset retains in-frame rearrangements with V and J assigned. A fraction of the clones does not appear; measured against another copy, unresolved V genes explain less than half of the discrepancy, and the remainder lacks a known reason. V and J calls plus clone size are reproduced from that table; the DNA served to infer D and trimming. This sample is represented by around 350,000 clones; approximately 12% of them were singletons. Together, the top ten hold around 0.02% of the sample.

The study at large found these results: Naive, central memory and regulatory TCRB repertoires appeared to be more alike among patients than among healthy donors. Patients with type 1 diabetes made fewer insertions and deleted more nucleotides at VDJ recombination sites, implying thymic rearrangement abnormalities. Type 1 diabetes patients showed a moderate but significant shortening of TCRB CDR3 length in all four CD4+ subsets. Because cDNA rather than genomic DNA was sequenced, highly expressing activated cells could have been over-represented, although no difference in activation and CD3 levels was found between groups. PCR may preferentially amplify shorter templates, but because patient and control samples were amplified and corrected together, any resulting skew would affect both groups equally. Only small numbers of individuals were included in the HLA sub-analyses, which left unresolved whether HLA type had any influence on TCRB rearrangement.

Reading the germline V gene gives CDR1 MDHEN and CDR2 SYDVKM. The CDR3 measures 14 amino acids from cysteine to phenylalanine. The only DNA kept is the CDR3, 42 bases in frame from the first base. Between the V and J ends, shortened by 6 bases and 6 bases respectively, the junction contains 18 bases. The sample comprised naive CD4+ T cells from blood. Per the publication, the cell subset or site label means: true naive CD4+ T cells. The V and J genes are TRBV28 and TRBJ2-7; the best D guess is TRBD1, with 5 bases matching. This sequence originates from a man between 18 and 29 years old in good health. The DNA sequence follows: TGTGCCAGCAGCCCCCCGGTTGACAGAAGCGAGCAGTACTTC. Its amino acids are CASSPPVDRSEQYF. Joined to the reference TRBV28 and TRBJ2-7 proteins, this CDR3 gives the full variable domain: DVKVTQSSRYLVKRTGEKVFLECVQDMDHENMFWYRQDPGLGLRLIYFSYDVKMKEKGDIPEGYSVSREKKERFSLILESASTNQTSMYLCASSPPVDRSEQYFGPGTRLTVT.